This T cell receptor (beta chain) is from a study of shared clonotypes between healthy human individuals. This clone was picked up a small number of times. Sequencing of unsorted PBMC DNA was carried out using ten immunoSEQ deep assay plates. Only in-frame clones appear in the TCRdb table, and some are missing; sequencing was by immunoSEQ multiplex PCR. In the table there are 450,000 to 650,000 clones, roughly four fifths of which are singletons. The germline V and J ends were trimmed by 2 bases and 7 bases, with 21 bases remaining between them. The CDR3 contains 16 residues. Germline CDR1 MNHNY, CDR2 SVGAGI (reference sequence). Unsorted samples drew genomic DNA from 70 million to 95 million PBMCs.

The source is a woman in her 40s in good health. Some clones in this sample may be carry-over from other donors' samples. This chain joins TRBV6-6 and TRBJ2-7; no definite D call. The sequenced material came from PBMCs. Written as DNA, the CDR3 is TGTGCCAGCAGTTACGGTACCCCGGACGGACCCATGGAGCAGTACTTC. It is translated as CASSYGTPDGPMEQYF.